Sequencing of this T cell receptor (beta chain) was carried out in a study of blood T cell repertoires in COVID-19. Study-wide context: The origin of the acute and convalescent COVID-19 samples was the United States, Italy and Spain.

The CDR3 consists of 13 residues. Germline lookup yields CDR1 MNHEY and CDR2 SVGAGI. The table came from immunoSEQ multiplex PCR; TCRdb's copy has only in-frame clones and leaves some out. The repertoire includes some 250,000 clones, roughly 87% of them detected once, and roughly 0.8% sits in the top ten. This clone was recorded once. The genes are TRBV6-5 and TRBJ1-1; unclear D gene. This clonotype was obtained from a woman aged 30 to 39 with acute or convalescent COVID-19. The sample taken for sequencing was peripheral blood. The CDR3 reads CGLTQTLQTEAFF. The CDR3 nucleotides are TGTGGGTTAACACAAACGCTCCAAACTGAAGCTTTCTTT.